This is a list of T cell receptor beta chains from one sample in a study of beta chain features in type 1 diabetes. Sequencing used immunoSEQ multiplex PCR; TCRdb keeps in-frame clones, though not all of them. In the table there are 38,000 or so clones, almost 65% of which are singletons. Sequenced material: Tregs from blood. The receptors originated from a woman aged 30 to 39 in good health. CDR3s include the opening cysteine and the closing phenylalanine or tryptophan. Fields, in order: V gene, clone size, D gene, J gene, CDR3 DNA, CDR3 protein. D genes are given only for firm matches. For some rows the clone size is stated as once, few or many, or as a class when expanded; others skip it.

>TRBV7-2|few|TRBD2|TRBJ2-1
TGTGCCAGCAGCTTAAGTGGGCTAGCGGGGGGCAATGAGCAGTTCTTC
CASSLSGLAGGNEQFF
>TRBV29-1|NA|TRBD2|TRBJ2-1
TGCAGCGGGGGGGGACGTTCCTACAATGAGCAGTTCTTC
CSGGGRSYNEQFF
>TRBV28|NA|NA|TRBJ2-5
TGTGCCAGCAGTCCTCAGACAGAGTACCAAGAGACCCAGTACTTC
CASSPQTEYQETQYF
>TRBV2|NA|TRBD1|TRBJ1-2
TGTGCCAGCAGAAGACAGGGGAGCCTTGGCTACACCTTC
CASRRQGSLGYTF
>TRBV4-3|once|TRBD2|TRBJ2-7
TGCGCCAGCAGCCAAGATCGGAGACTAGCGGGAGGGCAACGGTACTTC
CASSQDRRLAGGQRYF
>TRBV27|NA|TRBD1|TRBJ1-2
TGTGCCAGCAGTCCGCACAAAGACAGGGCCTATGGCTACACCTTC
CASSPHKDRAYGYTF
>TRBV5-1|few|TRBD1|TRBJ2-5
TGCGCCAGCAGCACCAGACAGGGGCAACAAGAGACCCAGTACTTC
CASSTRQGQQETQYF
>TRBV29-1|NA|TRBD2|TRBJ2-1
TGCAGCGCTAACAAGCGGGAGGGCCAGAACAATGAGCAGTTCTTC
CSANKREGQNNEQFF
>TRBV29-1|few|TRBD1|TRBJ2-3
TGCAGCGTCGCGCCGGGACAGAGCACAGATACGCAGTATTTT
CSVAPGQSTDTQYF
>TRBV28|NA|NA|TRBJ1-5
TGTGCCAGCAGCCCTACCGGGGGGAGCTCATATAGCAATCAGCCCCAGCATTTT
CASSPTGGSSYSNQPQHF
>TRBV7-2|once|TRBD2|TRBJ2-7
TGTGCCAGCAGCTTAGGGACTCGCGGGAGAACCTACGAGCAGTACTTC
CASSLGTRGRTYEQYF
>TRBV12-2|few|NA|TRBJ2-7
TGTGCAAGTCGCTTCGGTTCGAGGGAGGGCTCCTACGAGCAGTACTTC
CASRFGSREGSYEQYF
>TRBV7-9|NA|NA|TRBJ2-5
TGTGCCAGCAGCTTCATGCTTCAGTCCCAAGAGACCCAGTACTTC
CASSFMLQSQETQYF
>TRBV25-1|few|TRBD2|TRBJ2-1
TGTGCCAGTAGATGGACTAGCGGGCCCTACAATGAGCAGTTCTTC
CASRWTSGPYNEQFF
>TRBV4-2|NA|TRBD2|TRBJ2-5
TGTGCCAGCAGCCAAGAGGTGCTAGCGGGACGACCCCAAGAGACCCAGTACTTC
CASSQEVLAGRPQETQYF
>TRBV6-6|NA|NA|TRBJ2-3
TGTGCCAGCAGCGAACAGGAAGAACAGACAGATACGCAGTATTTT
CASSEQEEQTDTQYF
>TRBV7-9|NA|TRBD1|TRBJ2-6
TGTGCCAGCAGAAAGACAGGGGTCGGGGCCAACGTCCTGACTTTC
CASRKTGVGANVLTF
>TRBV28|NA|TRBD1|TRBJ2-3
TGTGCCAGCAGTTTGGGACAGGGGGCAGATACGCAGTATTTT
CASSLGQGADTQYF
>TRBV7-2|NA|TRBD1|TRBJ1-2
TGTGCCAGCAGCCTACAGGGGTATGGCTACACCTTC
CASSLQGYGYTF
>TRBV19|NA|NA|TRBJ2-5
TGTGCCAGTACCCAGGGGTCCTCGGGAGAGACCCAGTACTTC
CASTQGSSGETQYF
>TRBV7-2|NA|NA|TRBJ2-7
TGTGCCAGCAGCTTAGCGGTCTGGGGCGCCTCCTACGAGCAGTACTTC
CASSLAVWGASYEQYF